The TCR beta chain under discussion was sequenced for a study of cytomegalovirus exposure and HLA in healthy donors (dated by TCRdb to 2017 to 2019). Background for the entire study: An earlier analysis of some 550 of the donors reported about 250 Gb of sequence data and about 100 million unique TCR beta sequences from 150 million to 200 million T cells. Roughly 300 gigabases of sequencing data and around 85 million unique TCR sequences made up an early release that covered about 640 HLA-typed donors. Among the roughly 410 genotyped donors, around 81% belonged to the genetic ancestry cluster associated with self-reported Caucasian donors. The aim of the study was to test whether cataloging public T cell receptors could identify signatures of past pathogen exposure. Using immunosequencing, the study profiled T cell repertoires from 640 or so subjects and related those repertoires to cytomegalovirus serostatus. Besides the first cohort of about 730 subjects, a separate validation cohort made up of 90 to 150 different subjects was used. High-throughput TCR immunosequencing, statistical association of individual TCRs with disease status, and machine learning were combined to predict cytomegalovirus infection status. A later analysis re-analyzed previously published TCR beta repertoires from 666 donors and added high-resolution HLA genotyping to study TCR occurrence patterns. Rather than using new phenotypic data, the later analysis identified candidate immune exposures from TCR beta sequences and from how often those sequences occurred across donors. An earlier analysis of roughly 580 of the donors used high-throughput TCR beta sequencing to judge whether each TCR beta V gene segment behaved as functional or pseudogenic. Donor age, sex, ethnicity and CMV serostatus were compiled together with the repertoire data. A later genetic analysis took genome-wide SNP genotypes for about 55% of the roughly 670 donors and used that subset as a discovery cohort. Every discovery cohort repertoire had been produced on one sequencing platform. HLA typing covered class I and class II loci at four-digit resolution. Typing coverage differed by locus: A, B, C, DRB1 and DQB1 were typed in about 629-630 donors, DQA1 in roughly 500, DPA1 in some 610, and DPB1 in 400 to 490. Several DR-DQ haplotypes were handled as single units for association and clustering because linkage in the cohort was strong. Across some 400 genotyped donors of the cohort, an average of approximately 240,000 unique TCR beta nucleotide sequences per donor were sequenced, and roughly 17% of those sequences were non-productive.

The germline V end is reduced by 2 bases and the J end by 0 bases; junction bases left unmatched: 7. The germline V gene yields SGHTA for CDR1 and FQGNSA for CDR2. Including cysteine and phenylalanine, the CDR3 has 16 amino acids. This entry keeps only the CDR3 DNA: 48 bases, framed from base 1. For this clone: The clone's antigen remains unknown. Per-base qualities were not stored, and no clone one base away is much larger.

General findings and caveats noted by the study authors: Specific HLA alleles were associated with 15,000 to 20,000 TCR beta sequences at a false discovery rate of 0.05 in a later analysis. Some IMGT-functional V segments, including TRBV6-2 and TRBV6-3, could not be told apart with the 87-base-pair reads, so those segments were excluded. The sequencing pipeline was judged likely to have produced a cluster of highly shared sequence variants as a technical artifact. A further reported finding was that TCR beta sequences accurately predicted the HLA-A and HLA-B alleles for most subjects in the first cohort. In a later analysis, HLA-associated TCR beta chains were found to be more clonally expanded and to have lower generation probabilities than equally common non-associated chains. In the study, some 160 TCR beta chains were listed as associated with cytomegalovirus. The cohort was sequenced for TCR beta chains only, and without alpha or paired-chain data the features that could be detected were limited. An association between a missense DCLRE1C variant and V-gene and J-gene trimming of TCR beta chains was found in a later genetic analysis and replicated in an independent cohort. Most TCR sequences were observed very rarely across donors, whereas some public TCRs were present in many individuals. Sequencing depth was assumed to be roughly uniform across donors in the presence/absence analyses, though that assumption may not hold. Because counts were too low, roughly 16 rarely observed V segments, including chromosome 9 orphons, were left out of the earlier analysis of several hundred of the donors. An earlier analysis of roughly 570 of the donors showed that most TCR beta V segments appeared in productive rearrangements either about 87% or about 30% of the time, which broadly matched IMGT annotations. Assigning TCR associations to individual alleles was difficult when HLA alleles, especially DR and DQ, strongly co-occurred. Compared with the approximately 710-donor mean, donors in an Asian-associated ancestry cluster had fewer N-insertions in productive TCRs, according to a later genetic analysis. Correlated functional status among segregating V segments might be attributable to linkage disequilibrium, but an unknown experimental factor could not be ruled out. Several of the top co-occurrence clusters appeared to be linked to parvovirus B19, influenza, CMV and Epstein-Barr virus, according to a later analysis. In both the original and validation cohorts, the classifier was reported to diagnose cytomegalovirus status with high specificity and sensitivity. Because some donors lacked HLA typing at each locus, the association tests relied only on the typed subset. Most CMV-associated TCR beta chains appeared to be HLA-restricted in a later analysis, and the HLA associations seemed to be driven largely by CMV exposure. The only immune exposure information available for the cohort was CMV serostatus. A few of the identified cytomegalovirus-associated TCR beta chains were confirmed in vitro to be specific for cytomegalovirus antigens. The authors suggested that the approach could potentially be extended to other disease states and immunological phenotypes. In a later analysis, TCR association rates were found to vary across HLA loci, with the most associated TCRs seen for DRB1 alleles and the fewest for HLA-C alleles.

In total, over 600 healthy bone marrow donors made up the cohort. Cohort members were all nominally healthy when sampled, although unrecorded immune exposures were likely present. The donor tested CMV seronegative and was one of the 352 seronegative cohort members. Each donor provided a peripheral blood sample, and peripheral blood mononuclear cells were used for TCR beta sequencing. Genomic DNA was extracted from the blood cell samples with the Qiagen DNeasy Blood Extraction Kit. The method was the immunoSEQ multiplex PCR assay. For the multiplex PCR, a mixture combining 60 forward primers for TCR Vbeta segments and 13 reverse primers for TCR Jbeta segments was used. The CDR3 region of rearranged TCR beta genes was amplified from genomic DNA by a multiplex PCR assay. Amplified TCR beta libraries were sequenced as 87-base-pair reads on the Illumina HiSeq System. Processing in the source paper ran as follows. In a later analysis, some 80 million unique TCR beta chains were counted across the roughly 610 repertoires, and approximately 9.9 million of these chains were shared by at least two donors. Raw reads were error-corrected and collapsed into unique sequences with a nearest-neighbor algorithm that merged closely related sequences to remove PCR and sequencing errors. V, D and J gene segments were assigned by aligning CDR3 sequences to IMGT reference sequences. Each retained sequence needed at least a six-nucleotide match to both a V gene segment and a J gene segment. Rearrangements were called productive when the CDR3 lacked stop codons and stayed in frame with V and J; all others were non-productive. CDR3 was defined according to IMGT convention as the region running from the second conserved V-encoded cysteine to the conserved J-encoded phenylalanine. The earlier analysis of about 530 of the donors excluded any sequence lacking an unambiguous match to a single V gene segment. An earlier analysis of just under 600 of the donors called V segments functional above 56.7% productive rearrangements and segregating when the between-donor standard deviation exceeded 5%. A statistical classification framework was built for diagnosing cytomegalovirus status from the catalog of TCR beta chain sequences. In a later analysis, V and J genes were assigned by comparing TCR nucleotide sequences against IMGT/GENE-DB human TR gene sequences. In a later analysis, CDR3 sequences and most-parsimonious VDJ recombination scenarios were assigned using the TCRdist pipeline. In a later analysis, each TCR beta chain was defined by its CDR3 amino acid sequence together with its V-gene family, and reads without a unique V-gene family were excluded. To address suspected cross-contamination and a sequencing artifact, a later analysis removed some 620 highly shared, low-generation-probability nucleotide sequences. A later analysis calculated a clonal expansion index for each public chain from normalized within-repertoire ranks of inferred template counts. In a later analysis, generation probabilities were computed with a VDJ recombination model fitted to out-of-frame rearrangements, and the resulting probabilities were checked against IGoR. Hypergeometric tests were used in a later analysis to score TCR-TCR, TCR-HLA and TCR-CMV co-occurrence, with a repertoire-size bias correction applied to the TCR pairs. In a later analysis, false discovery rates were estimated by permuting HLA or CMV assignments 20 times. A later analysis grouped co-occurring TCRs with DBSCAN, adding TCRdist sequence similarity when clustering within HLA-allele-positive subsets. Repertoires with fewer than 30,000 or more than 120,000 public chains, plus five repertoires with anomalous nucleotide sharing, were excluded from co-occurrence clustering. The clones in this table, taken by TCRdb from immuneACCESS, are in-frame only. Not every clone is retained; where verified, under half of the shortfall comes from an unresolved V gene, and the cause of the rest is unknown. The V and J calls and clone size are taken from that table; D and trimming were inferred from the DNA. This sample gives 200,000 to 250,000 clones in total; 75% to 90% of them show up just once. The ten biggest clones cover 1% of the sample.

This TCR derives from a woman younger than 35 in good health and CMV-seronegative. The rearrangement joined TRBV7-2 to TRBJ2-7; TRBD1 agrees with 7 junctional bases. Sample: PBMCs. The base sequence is TGTGCCAGCAGCTTAAGACCGGGACAGTCCTCCTACGAGCAGTACTTC. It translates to CASSLRPGQSSYEQYF.